One and the same sample provided the 11 T cell receptor beta chains below, sequenced in a study of persistence of HIV-infected CD4 T cells. No antigen is known for these receptors. This was the immunoSEQ version 4 assay in survey mode. Data came from immunoSEQ multiplex PCR; TCRdb stores just in-frame clones and leaves some out. This table has more than 35,000 clones, roughly 92% appearing once. Anti-CD3/anti-CD28 beads served as a nonspecific positive control stimulus. Sorting selected CD4+ T cells upregulating both CD40 ligand and CD69. The sequencing here drew on CD4+ T cells sorted from PBMCs after roughly 20-hour stimulation, taken from a patient who received antiretroviral therapy. These TCRs come from an adult man with HIV who was CMV-seropositive.

The V and J genes are TRBV28 and TRBJ1-4, with 9 bases aligning to TRBD1. J lost 7 bases, V lost 5 bases, and 8 bases had no gene match. CDR3 length: 15 amino acids. The V gene's germline CDR1 is MDHEN and CDR2 SYDVKM. In nucleotides, the CDR3 is TGTGCCAGCAGTACGACCGGGACAGGGTTTGAAAAACTGTTTTTT. This encodes CASSTTGTGFEKLFF.

The chain uses TRBV9 and TRBJ2-3; D is perhaps TRBD1 (6 bases). The germline V and J ends were trimmed by 7 bases and 0 bases, with 21 bases remaining between them. CDR1 and CDR2 (germline): SGDLS, YYNGEE. The length of the CDR3 is 17 residues. CDR3 in amino acids: CASCPNVGQPSTDTQYF. The DNA of the CDR3 is TGTGCCAGCTGCCCAAACGTAGGACAGCCTAGCACAGATACGCAGTATTTT.

The chain recombines TRBV5-1 with TRBJ2-7, with D uncertain. Germline assignment: CDR1 SGHRS and CDR2 YFSETQ. V was clipped by 4 bases and J by 2 bases, with 13 bases between them. This CDR3 spans 14 amino acids. CDR3 sequence (DNA): TGCGCCAGCAGCCACTTGGACCGTACCTACGAGCAGTACTTC. It specifies CASSHLDRTYEQYF.

This chain joins TRBV6-5 and TRBJ2-7; D is perhaps TRBD2 (6 bases). Germline CDR1 is MNHEY and CDR2 is SVGAGI. The CDR3 runs to 14 residues. V lost 6 bases and J lost 2, with 14 bases in between. The CDR3 reads CASSRGDETYEQYF. CDR3 nucleotides: TGTGCCAGCAGCCGCGGGGACGAAACCTACGAGCAGTACTTC.

The rearrangement joins TRBV7-2 to TRBJ2-7, with TRBD2 matching 8 bases. The CDR3 is 15 amino acids. Trimming cost V 6 bases and J 2 bases; bases outside gene matches: 9. Germline V gene data show CDR1 as SGHTA and CDR2 as FQGNSA. In nucleotides, the CDR3 is TGTGCCAGCAGGTCGGATCGGGGGGGCCCCTACGAGCAGTACTTC. Translated: CASRSDRGGPYEQYF.

The chain has TRBV28 and TRBJ1-1; 11 positions match TRBD1. The V segment lost 3 bases and the J segment 4 bases; nucleotides outside the gene matches: 10. Germline V lookup: CDR1 MDHEN, CDR2 SYDVKM. The CDR3 covers 17 residues. The CDR3 DNA follows: TGTGCCAGCAGTTTGACACACGGACAGGGGGCATCCACTGAAGCTTTCTTT. It encodes CASSLTHGQGASTEAFF.

The J gene is TRBJ2-3, the V gene TRBV29-1, with D hard to call. The CDR3 contains 13 residues. Trimming cost V 7 bases and J 4 bases, with 15 bases left between them. CDR1 and CDR2 (germline): SQVTM, ANQGSEA. The CDR3 DNA reads TGCAGCGCCACCCCTCGTGGGGCAGATACGCAGTATTTT. Translated: CSATPRGADTQYF.

The V and J genes are TRBV19 and TRBJ2-7; D gene uncertain. This CDR3 contains 14 residues. Trimming removed 6 bases from V and 0 bases from J, with 12 bases in between. The germline V gene has CDR1 LNHDA and CDR2 SQIVND (reference sequence). The CDR3 nucleotides are TGTGCCAGTAGGGCCCTCCCCAACTCCTACGAGCAGTACTTC. This translates into CASRALPNSYEQYF.

The chain uses TRBV7-6 and TRBJ2-2, with 15 positions matching TRBD2. The V segment lost 5 bases and the J segment 6 bases; nucleotides outside the gene matches: 13. The germline gives CDR1 SGHVS, CDR2 FNYEAQ. The length of the CDR3 is 19 residues. CDR3 nucleotides: TGTGCCAGCAGCCCAGGACTGGGACTAGCGGGGGGCGGGCCCGGGGAGCTGTTTTTT. This codes for CASSPGLGLAGGGPGELFF.

The chain is built from TRBV6-1 and TRBJ1-5; perhaps TRBD1 as D (5 bases). Trimming cost V 2 bases and J 2 bases, with 10 bases left between them. The germline V gene has CDR1 MNHNS and CDR2 SASEGT. The CDR3 extends over 15 amino acids. The CDR3 region has the DNA TGTGCCAGCAGTGAACTCAGGGTGGGCAATCAGCCCCAGCATTTT. Its protein is CASSELRVGNQPQHF.

The chain joins TRBV7-9 to TRBJ2-6; the D gene is possibly TRBD1 (5 bases). Germline lookup yields CDR1 SEHNR and CDR2 FQNEAQ (reference sequence). V lost 3 bases, J lost 2 bases, and 8 bases lay in between. The CDR3 extends over 15 amino acids. The CDR3 DNA is TGTGCCAGCAGCTTGACAGATGCTGGGGCCAACGTCCTGACTTTC. Translating it yields CASSLTDAGANVLTF.